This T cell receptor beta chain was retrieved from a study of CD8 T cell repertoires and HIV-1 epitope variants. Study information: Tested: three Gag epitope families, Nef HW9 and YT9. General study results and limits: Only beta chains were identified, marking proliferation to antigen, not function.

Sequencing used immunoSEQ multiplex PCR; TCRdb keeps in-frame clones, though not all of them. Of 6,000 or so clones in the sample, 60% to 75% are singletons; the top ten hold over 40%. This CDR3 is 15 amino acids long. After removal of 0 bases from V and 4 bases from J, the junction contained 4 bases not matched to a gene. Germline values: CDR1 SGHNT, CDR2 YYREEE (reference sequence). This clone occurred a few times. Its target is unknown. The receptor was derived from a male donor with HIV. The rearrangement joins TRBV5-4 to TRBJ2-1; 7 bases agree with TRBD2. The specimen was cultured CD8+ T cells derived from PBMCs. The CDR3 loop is CASSLELREYNEQFF. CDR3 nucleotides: TGTGCCAGCAGCTTGGAATTGCGGGAGTACAATGAGCAGTTCTTC. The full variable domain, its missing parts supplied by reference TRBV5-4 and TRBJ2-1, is ETGVTQSPTHLIKTRGQQVTLRCSSQSGHNTVSWYQQALGQGPQFIFQYYREEENGRGNFPPRFSGLQFPNYSSELNVNALELDDSALYLCASSLELREYNEQFFGPGTRLTVL.